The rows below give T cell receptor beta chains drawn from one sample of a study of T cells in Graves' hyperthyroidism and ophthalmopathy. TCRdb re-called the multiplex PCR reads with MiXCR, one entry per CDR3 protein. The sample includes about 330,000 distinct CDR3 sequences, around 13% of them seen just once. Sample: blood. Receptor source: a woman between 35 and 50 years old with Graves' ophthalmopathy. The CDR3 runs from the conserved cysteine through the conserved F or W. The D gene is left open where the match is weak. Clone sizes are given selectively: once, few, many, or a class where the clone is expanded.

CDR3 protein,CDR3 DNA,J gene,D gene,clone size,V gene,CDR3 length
CASSLYTWTEAFF,TGTGCCAGCAGCTTATATACCTGGACTGAAGCTTTCTTT,TRBJ1-1,.,.,TRBV5-5,13
CASSWQSNTGELFF,TGCGCCAGCAGCTGGCAGAGTAACACCGGGGAGCTGTTTTTT,TRBJ2-2,.,.,TRBV5-1,14
CASSPIAGGPREQYF,TGTGCCAGCAGCCCAATAGCGGGAGGGCCCCGCGAGCAGTACTTC,TRBJ2-7,TRBD2,once,TRBV9,15
CSARDFSQGLLYF,TGCAGTGCTAGAGATTTTTCACAGGGGTTACTGTATTTT,TRBJ2-3,TRBD1,many,TRBV20-1,13
CASSGIKGLGTTSYEQYF,TGTGCCAGCAGTGGGATAAAGGGACTAGGTACGACCTCCTACGAGCAGTACTTC,TRBJ2-7,TRBD2,few,TRBV6-1,18
CASSDTGLAAGGEYF,TGTGCCAGCAGTGATACGGGACTAGCGGCGGGGGGGGAGTACTTC,TRBJ2-5,TRBD2,many,TRBV28,15
CASRVPGGNYNEQFF,TGTGCCAGCAGGGTCCCGGGGGGGAACTACAATGAGCAGTTCTTC,TRBJ2-1,TRBD2,.,TRBV7-2,15
CASSPRTGGSTEAFF,TGTGCCAGCAGCCCGCGGACAGGGGGTAGTACTGAAGCTTTCTTT,TRBJ1-1,TRBD1,many,TRBV5-5,15
CNARDQGKIYGYTF,TGCAATGCTAGAGATCAGGGAAAGATCTATGGCTACACCTTC,TRBJ1-2,.,few,TRBV20-1,14
CASSLGRGLGYEQYF,TGTGCCAGCAGCTTAGGGAGGGGGCTCGGGTACGAGCAGTACTTC,TRBJ2-7,.,many,TRBV7-8,15
CASSRTSASNTEAFF,TGTGCCAGCAGTCGGACGTCTGCTTCGAACACTGAAGCTTTCTTT,TRBJ1-1,.,many,TRBV2,15
CASSERGAVNQPQHF,TGTGCCAGCAGTGAAAGGGGGGCAGTTAATCAGCCCCAGCATTTT,TRBJ1-5,.,many,TRBV2,15
CASSKATYEQYF,TGTGCCAGCTCAAAGGCCACCTACGAGCAGTACTTC,TRBJ2-7,.,few,TRBV18,12
CATSSGSGGFDIQYF,TGTGCCACCAGCAGCGGTAGCGGCGGGTTTGACATTCAGTACTTC,TRBJ2-4,.,.,TRBV15,15
CASSLRWDRGNEQFF,TGTGCCAGCAGTCTACGTTGGGACAGGGGCAATGAGCAGTTCTTC,TRBJ2-1,TRBD1,many,TRBV6-1,15
CASSLGRWMAGYGTGELFF,TGTGCCAGCAGTTTAGGACGGTGGATGGCGGGATACGGGACCGGGGAGCTGTTTTTT,TRBJ2-2,.,many,TRBV6-1,19
CATRGGNQPQHF,TGTGCCACCCGAGGGGGGAATCAGCCCCAGCATTTT,TRBJ1-5,.,.,TRBV19,12
CASSSRPLTGRGYTF,TGTGCCAGCAGCTCCCGCCCTCTTACAGGGCGAGGCTACACCTTC,TRBJ1-2,.,many,TRBV27,15
CASSRDKSSYNEQFF,TGTGCCAGCAGCCGCGACAAGAGCTCCTACAATGAGCAGTTCTTC,TRBJ2-1,.,few,TRBV5-5,15
CASSLVSGGYTF,TGTGCCAGCAGTTTAGTCTCGGGTGGCTACACCTTC,TRBJ1-2,.,many,TRBV12-3/TRBV12-4,12
CATSEQGGNQPQHF,TGTGCCACCAGTGAACAGGGAGGCAATCAGCCCCAGCATTTT,TRBJ1-5,.,many,TRBV27,14
CASSQGRGPGYEQYF,TGTGCCAGCAGCCAAGGTAGAGGTCCGGGGTACGAGCAGTACTTC,TRBJ2-7,.,.,TRBV3-1,15
CASSPYMNTEAFF,TGTGCCAGCAGTCCATATATGAACACTGAAGCTTTCTTT,TRBJ1-1,.,many,TRBV28,13
CASSPQPGRSYEQYF,TGTGCCAGCAGCCCTCAACCCGGGAGAAGCTACGAGCAGTACTTC,TRBJ2-7,.,few,TRBV28,15
CASSFLQDNQPQHF,TGTGCCAGCAGCTTTCTACAGGACAATCAGCCCCAGCATTTT,TRBJ1-5,.,few,TRBV5-6,14
CASRLAPEQYF,TGTGCCAGCAGGCTCGCGCCGGAGCAGTACTTC,TRBJ2-7,.,many,TRBV2,11
CAWDGLYEQYF,TGTGCCTGGGACGGACTATACGAGCAGTACTTC,TRBJ2-7,.,many,TRBV30,11
CASSFYAREEDNEQFF,TGTGCCAGCAGCTTCTACGCGCGGGAGGAGGACAATGAGCAGTTCTTC,TRBJ2-1,TRBD2,many,TRBV11-2,16
CASSLFPGHGNSPLHF,TGTGCCAGCAGTTTGTTTCCGGGACATGGAAACTCACCCCTCCACTTT,TRBJ1-6,.,.,TRBV28,16
CASSPRARAGGPTDTQYF,TGCGCCAGCAGCCCTCGGGCCCGAGCGGGAGGGCCGACAGATACGCAGTATTTT,TRBJ2-3,TRBD2,.,TRBV4-1,18
CSPGGDTDTQYF,TGCAGTCCCGGCGGGGACACAGATACGCAGTATTTT,TRBJ2-3,.,many,TRBV20-1,12
CASRRQGSDYEQFF,TGTGCCAGCAGGAGGCAGGGCTCCGACTATGAGCAGTTCTTC,TRBJ2-1,.,many,TRBV6-1,14
CASSQLRGRETQYF,TGCGCCAGCAGCCAGCTCCGCGGGAGAGAGACCCAGTACTTC,TRBJ2-5,TRBD2,.,TRBV4-1,14
CASVSGNSPLHF,TGTGCCTCCGTCTCGGGGAATTCACCCCTCCACTTT,TRBJ1-6,.,few,TRBV6-2/TRBV6-3,12
CASSEVGTGPYEQYF,TGTGCCAGCAGTGAAGTTGGGACAGGGCCCTACGAGCAGTACTTC,TRBJ2-7,TRBD1,many,TRBV6-1,15
CASSFESSYGYTF,TGTGCCAGCAGCTTTGAAAGCAGCTATGGCTACACCTTC,TRBJ1-2,.,.,TRBV5-6,13
CASSSYYSTGRNEQFF,TGTGCCAGTAGTTCCTACTATTCTACAGGGCGGAATGAGCAGTTCTTC,TRBJ2-1,.,many,TRBV19,16
CASSSPSGDTDTQYF,TGTGCCAGCAGTTCTCCTAGCGGGGACACAGATACGCAGTATTTT,TRBJ2-3,TRBD2,many,TRBV6-1,15
CASSLSSGAYYGYTF,TGTGCCAGTAGTCTATCGTCCGGGGCTTATTATGGCTACACCTTC,TRBJ1-2,.,.,TRBV19,15
CASSLAGTGETQYF,TGCGCCAGCAGCTTGGCGGGAACCGGAGAGACCCAGTACTTC,TRBJ2-5,.,.,TRBV5-1,14
CASSLGVDGYTF,TGTGCCAGCAGCTTAGGTGTAGACGGCTACACCTTC,TRBJ1-2,.,many,TRBV11-2,12
CASSRTAPINAFF,TGTGCCAGCAGCCGGACGGCTCCTATTAATGCTTTCTTT,TRBJ1-1,.,many,TRBV27,13
CATSRVGTGRTDTQYF,TGTGCCACCAGCAGAGTGGGGACAGGGAGGACAGATACGCAGTATTTT,TRBJ2-3,TRBD1,many,TRBV15,16
CASTGTGSYNEQFF,TGTGCCAGCACCGGGACAGGGTCCTACAATGAGCAGTTCTTC,TRBJ2-1,TRBD1,few,TRBV11-3,14
CASRPRTGGISGYTF,TGTGCCAGTCGGCCACGGACAGGGGGAATATCTGGCTACACCTTC,TRBJ1-2,TRBD1,few,TRBV19,15
CASSMELAGGYEQYF,TGTGCCAGTAGTATGGAACTAGCAGGTGGATACGAGCAGTACTTC,TRBJ2-7,.,.,TRBV19,15